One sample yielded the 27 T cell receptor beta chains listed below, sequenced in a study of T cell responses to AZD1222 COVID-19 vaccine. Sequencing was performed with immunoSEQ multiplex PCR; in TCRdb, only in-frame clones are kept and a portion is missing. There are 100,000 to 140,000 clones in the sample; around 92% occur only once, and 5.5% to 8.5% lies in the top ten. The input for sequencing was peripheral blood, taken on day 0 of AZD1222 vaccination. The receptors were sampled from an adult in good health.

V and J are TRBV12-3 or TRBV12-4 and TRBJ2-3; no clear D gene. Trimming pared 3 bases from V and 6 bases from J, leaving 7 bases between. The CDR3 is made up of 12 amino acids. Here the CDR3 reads CASSLSWDTQYF. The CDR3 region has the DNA TGTGCCAGCAGTTTGTCGTGGGATACGCAGTATTTT.

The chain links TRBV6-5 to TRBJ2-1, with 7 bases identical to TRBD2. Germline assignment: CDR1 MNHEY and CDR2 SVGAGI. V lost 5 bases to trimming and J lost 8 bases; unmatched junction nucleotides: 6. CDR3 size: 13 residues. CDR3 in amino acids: CASSLYRGDEQFF. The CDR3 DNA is TGTGCCAGCAGTCTATACCGGGGGGATGAGCAGTTCTTC.

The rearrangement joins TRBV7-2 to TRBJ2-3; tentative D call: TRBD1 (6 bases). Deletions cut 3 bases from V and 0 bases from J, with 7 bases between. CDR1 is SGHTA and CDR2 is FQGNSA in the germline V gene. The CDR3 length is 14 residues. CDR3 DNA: TGTGCCAGCAGCTTGACAGGTAGCACAGATACGCAGTATTTT. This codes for CASSLTGSTDTQYF.

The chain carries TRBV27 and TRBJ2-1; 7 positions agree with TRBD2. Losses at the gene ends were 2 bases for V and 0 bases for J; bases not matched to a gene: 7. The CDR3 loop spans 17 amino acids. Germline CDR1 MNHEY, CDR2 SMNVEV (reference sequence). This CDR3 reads CASSLVSGFSSYNEQFF. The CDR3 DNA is TGTGCCAGCAGTTTAGTTAGCGGGTTTTCCTCCTACAATGAGCAGTTCTTC.

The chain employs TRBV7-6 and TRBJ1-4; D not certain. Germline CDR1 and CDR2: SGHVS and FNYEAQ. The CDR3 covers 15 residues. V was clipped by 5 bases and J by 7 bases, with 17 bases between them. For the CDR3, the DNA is TGTGCCAGCAGCGAAGCGACGAGTGGCACTGAAAAACTGTTTTTT. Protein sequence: CASSEATSGTEKLFF. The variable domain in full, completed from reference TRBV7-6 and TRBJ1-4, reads GAGVSQSPRYKVTKRGQDVALRCDPISGHVSLYWYRQALGQGPEFLTYFNYEAQQDKSGLPNDRFSAERPEGSISTLTIQRTEQRDSAMYRCASSEATSGTEKLFFGSGTQLSVL.

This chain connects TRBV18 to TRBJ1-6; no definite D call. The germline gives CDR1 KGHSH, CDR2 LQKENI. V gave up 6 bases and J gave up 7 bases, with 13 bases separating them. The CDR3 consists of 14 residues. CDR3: CASSSLLGNSPLHF. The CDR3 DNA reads TGTGCCAGCTCGTCGTTGCTAGGGAATTCACCCCTCCACTTT.

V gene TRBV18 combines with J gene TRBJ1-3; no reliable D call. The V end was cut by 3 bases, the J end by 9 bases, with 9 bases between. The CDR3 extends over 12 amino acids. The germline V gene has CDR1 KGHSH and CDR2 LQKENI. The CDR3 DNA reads TGTGCCAGCTCACCGGGTCCTCTCACCATATATTTT. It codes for CASSPGPLTIYF.

CDR3 nucleotide sequence: TGTGCCAGCAGCCAAGTCCTAGCGGGAGGTACGCAGTATTTT. Its protein product is CASSQVLAGGTQYF. V usage is TRBV14 and J usage is TRBJ2-3; 11 nucleotides line up with TRBD2. The CDR3 spans 14 residues. Germline V gene sequence: CDR1 SGHDN, CDR2 FVKESK. V lost 1 base, J lost 8 bases, and 2 bases stayed unmatched.

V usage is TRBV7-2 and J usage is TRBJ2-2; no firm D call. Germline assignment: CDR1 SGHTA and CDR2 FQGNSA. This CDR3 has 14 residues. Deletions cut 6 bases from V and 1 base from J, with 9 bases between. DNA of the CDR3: TGTGCCAGCAGTCAAACCGGGAACACCGGGGAGCTGTTTTTT. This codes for CASSQTGNTGELFF.

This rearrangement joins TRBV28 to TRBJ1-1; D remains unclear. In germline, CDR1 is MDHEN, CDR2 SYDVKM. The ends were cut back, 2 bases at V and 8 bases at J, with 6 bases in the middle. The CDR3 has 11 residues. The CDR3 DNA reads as TGTGCCAGCAGTTTACGGAGGGAAGCTTTCTTT. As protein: CASSLRREAFF.

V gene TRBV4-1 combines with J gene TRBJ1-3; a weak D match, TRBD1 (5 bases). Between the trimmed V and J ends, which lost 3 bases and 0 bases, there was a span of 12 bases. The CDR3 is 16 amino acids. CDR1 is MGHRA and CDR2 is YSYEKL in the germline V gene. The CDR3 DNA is TGCGCCAGCAGCCACGGAGGGGACCTCTCTGGAAACACCATATATTTT. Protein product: CASSHGGDLSGNTIYF.

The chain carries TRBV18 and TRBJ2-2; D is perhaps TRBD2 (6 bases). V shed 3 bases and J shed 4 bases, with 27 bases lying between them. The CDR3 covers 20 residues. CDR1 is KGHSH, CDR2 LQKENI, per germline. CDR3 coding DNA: TGTGCCAGCTCACCTCGACCGTTCTCGTCGGGAGAGCCGAGCACCGGGGAGCTGTTTTTT. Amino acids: CASSPRPFSSGEPSTGELFF.

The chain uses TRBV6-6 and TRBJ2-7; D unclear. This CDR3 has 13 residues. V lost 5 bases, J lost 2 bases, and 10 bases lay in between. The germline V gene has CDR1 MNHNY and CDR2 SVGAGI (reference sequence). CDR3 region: CASSDTTAYEQYF. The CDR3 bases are TGTGCCAGCAGTGATACTACGGCCTACGAGCAGTACTTC.

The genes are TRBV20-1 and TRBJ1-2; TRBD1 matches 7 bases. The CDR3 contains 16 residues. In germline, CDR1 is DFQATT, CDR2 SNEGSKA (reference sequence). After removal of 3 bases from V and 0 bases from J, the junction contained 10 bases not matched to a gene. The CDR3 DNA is TGCAGTGCTAGTTCCTCCAGACAGGGCGCTAACTATGGCTACACCTTC. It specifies CSASSSRQGANYGYTF.

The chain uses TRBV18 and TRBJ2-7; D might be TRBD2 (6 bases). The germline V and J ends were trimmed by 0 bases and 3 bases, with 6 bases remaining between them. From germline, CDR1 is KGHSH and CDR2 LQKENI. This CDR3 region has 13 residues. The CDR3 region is CASSPPGGYEQYF. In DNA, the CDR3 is TGTGCCAGCTCACCACCCGGGGGCTACGAGCAGTACTTC.

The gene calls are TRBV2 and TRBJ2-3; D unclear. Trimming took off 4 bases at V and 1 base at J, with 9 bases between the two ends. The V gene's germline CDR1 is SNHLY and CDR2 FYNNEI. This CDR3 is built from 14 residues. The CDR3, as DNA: TGTGCCAGCAGTGCCCTTACTGGCACAGATACGCAGTATTTT. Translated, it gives CASSALTGTDTQYF.

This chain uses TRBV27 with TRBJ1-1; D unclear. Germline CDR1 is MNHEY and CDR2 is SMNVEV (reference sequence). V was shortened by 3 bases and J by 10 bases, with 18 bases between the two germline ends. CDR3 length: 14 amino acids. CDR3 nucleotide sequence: TGTGCCAGCAGTTTCGAAGGAGGCGGCTTTGGAGCTTTCTTT. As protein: CASSFEGGGFGAFF.

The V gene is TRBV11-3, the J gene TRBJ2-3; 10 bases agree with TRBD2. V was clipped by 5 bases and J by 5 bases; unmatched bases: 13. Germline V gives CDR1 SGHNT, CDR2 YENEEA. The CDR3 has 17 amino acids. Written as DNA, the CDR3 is TGTGCCAGCAGCCGTCTTCTAGCGGGAGTGGACGAAGATACGCAGTATTTT. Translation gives CASSRLLAGVDEDTQYF. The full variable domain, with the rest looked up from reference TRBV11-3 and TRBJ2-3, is EAGVVQSPRYKIIEKKQPVAFWCNPISGHNTLYWYLQNLGQGPELLIRYENEEAVDDSQLPKDRFSAERLKGVDSTLKIQPAELGDSAVYLCASSRLLAGVDEDTQYFGPGTRLTVL.

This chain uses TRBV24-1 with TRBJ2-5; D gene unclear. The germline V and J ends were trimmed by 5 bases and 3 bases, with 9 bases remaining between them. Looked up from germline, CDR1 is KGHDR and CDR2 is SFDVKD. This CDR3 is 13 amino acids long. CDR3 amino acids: CATSGSFEETQYF. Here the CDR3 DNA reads TGTGCCACCAGTGGTTCCTTCGAAGAGACCCAGTACTTC.

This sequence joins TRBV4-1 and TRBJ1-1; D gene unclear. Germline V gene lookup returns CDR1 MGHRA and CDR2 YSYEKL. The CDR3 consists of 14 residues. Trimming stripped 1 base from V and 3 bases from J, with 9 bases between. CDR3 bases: TGCGCCAGCAGCCAAGTTCGGCCAGACACTGAAGCTTTCTTT. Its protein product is CASSQVRPDTEAFF.

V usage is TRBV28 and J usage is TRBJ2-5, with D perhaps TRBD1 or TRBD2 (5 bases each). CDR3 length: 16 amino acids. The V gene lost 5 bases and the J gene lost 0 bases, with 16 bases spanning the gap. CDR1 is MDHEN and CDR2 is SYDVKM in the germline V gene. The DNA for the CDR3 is TGTGCCAGCAGTCCCCTCGGGGCGAGGTACCAAGAGACCCAGTACTTC. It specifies CASSPLGARYQETQYF.

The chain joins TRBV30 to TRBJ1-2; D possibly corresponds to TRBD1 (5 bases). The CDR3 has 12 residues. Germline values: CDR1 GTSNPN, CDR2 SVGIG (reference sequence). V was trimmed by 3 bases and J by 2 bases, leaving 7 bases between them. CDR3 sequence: CAWSRVNYGYTF. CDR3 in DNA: TGTGCCTGGAGCAGGGTAAACTATGGCTACACCTTC.

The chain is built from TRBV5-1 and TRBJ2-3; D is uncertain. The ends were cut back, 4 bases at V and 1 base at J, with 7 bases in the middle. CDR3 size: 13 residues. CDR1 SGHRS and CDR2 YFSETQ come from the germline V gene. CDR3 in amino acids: CASSVPGTDTQYF. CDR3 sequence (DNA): TGCGCCAGCAGCGTACCGGGCACAGATACGCAGTATTTT.

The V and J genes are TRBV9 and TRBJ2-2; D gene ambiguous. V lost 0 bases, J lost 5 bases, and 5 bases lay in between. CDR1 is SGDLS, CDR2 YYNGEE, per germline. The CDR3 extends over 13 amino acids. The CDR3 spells CASSVDGTGELFF. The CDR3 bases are TGTGCCAGCAGCGTAGACGGGACCGGGGAGCTGTTTTTT.

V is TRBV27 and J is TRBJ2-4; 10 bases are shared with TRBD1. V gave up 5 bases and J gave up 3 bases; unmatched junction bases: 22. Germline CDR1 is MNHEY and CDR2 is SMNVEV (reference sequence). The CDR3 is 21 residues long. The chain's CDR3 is CASSLYTPSTTGGRGKNIQYF. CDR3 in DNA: TGTGCCAGCAGTCTCTACACGCCTTCCACGACAGGGGGCAGGGGCAAAAACATTCAGTACTTC.

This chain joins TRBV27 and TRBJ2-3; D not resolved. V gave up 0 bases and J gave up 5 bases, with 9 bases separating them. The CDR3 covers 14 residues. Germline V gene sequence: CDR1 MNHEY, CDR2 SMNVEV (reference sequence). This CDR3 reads CASSLSNLIDTQYF. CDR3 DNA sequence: TGTGCCAGCAGTTTATCGAACTTGATAGATACGCAGTATTTT.

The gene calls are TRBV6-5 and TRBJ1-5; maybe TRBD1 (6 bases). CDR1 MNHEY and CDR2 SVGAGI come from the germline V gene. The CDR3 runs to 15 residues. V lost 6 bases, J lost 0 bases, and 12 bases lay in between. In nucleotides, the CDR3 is TGTGCCAGCAGGCGGACAGCCGATAGCAATCAGCCCCAGCATTTT. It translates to CASRRTADSNQPQHF.